This T cell receptor (beta chain) was sequenced in a study of blood T cell repertoires in COVID-19. Study in general: Sites in the United States, Italy and Spain provided acute and convalescent COVID-19 samples. Sources were T cells, B-cell-depleted T cells, or PBMCs; the material itself was cDNA or gDNA.

The CDR3 has 17 residues. In germline, CDR1 is MNHEY, CDR2 SMNVEV (reference sequence). The V gene end was trimmed by 5 bases and the J gene end by 2 bases; junction bases not matched to a gene: 12. Per the original data handling: It was from reference gene primer amplification that nucleated cell counts were estimated. Sequencing was performed with immunoSEQ multiplex PCR; in TCRdb, only in-frame clones are kept and a portion is missing. V and J calls and clone size come straight from that table; D and trimming were deduced from the DNA. The top ten clones hold around 2.3% of a sample with 150,000 to 200,000 clones, about nine tenths of them seen once.

The receptor was isolated from a man between 70 and 80 years old with active or convalescent COVID-19. The source material was peripheral blood. The chain employs TRBV27 and TRBJ2-3, with 8 nucleotides matching TRBD2. The CDR3: CASSPWAGGWDTDTQYF. CDR3 sequence (DNA): TGTGCCAGCAGTCCCTGGGCGGGGGGTTGGGACACAGATACGCAGTATTTT.